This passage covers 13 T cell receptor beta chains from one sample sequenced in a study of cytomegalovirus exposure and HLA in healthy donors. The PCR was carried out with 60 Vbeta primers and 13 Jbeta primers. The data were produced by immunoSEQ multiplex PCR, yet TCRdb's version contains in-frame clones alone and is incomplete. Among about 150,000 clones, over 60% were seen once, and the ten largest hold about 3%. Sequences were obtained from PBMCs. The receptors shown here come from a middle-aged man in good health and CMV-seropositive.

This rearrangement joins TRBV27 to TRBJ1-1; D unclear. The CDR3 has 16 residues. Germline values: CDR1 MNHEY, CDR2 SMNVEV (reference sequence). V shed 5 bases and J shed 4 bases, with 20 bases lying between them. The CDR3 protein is CASSPSGVRLVTEAFF. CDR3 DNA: TGTGCCAGCAGTCCCTCGGGAGTCAGGTTGGTCACTGAAGCTTTCTTT.

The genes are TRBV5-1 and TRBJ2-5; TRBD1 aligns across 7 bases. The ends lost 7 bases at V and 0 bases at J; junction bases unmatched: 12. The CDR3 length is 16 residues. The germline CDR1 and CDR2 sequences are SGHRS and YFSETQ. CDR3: CASEKLGTANQETQYF. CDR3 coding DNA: TGCGCCAGCGAGAAACTGGGGACAGCAAACCAAGAGACCCAGTACTTC.

DNA of the CDR3: TGCAGCGTTGATGGGACTAGCGGGACGACCTACGAGCAGTACTTC. Its protein product is CSVDGTSGTTYEQYF. The rearrangement joins TRBV29-1 to TRBJ2-7; 13 bases fit TRBD2. CDR3 length equals 15 residues. Germline CDR1 SQVTM, CDR2 ANQGSEA. J gave up 2 bases and V 3 bases, and 4 bases lay outside the gene matches.

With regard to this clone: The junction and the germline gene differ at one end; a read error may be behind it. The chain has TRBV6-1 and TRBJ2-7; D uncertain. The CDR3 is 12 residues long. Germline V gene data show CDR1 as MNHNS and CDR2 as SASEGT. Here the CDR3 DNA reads TGTGCCACCAGTTCCATCCGGGACGAGCAGTACTTC. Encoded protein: CATSSIRDEQYF.

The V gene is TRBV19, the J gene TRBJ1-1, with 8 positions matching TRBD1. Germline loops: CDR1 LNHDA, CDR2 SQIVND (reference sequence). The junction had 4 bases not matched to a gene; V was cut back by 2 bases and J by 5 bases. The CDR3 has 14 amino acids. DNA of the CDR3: TGTGCCAGTAGTATACAGGGGGCGCGAACTGAAGCTTTCTTT. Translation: CASSIQGARTEAFF.

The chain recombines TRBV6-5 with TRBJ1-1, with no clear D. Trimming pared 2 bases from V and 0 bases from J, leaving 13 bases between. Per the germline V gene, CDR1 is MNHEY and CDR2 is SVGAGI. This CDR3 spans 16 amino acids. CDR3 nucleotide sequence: TGTGCCAGCAGTTACGACCGGGAAGTCCTGAACACTGAAGCTTTCTTT. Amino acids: CASSYDREVLNTEAFF.

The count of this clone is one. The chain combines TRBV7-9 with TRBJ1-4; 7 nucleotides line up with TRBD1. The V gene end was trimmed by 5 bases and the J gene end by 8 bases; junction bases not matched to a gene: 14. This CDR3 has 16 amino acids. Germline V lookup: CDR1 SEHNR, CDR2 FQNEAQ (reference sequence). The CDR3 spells CASSVTGEGAVEKLFF. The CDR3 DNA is TGTGCCAGCAGCGTTACAGGGGAAGGGGCGGTCGAAAAACTGTTTTTT.

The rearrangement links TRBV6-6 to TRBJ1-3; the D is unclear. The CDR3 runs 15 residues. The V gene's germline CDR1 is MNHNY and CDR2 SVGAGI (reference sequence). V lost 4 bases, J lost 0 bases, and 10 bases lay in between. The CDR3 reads CASSLSTDSGNTIYF. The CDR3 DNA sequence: TGTGCCAGCAGTTTAAGCACCGACTCTGGAAACACCATATATTTT.

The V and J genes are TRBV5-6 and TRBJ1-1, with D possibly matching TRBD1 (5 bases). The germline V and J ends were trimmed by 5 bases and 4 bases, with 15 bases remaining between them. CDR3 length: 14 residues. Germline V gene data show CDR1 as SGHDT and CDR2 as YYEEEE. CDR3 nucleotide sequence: TGTGCCAGCAGGACCTTGGGGGGTTTCACTGAAGCTTTCTTT. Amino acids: CASRTLGGFTEAFF.

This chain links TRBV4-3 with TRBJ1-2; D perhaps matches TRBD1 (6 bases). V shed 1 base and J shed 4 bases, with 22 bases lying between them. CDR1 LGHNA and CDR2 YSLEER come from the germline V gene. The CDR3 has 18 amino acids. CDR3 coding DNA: TGCGCCAGCAGCCAAGGCGGGAGCACACAGGGATGGAGCTATGGCTACACCTTC. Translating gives CASSQGGSTQGWSYGYTF.

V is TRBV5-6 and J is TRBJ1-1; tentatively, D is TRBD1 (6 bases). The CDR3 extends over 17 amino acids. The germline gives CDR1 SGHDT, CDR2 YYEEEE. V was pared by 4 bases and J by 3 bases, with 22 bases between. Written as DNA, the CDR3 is TGTGCCAGCAGCGCCCAGATAGGGGGTCCTTTTGACACTGAAGCTTTCTTT. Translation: CASSAQIGGPFDTEAFF.

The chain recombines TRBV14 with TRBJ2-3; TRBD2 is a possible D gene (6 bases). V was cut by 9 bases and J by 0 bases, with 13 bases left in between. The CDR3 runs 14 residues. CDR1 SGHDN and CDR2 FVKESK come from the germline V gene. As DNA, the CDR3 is TGTGCCAGGGGGGACTCGCCAAGCACAGATACGCAGTATTTT. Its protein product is CARGDSPSTDTQYF.

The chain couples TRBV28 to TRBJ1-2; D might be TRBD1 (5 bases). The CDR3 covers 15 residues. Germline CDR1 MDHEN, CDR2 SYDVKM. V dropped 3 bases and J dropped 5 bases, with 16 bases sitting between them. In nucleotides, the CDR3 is TGTGCCAGCAGTTTGGGAGGGGCTTCAGGATATGGCTACACCTTC. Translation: CASSLGGASGYGYTF.